These T cell receptor beta chains were read from a single sample in a study of regulatory T cells in long-lasting Graves disease. One entry per CDR3 protein results from TCRdb running MiXCR on the multiplex PCR reads. The table shows roughly 430,000 distinct CDR3 sequences, with 21% occurring only once. The sequenced sample was peripheral blood mononuclear cells (PBMCs), obtained when the disease was refractory, from a patient treated with antithyroid drugs. The receptors here all came from a female donor with Graves disease. The CDR3 runs from the conserved cysteine through the conserved F or W. Fields, in order: CDR3 DNA, CDR3 protein, D gene, clone size, J gene, V gene. D genes are given only for firm matches. Part of the rows lack a size; the others show once, few, many or a class for expanded clones.

CDR3 DNA: TGTGCCACCAGCCCCAACCTTGACAGGAGAAACACCATATATTTT; CDR3 protein: CATSPNLDRRNTIYF; D gene: NA; clone size: NA; J gene: TRBJ1-3; V gene: TRBV15
CDR3 DNA: TGTGCCAGCAGTTACTCAAACGCGGGCGCCTCGACCTACGAGCAGTACTTC; CDR3 protein: CASSYSNAGASTYEQYF; D gene: NA; clone size: many; J gene: TRBJ2-7; V gene: TRBV6-5
CDR3 DNA: TGTGCCAGCAGTTACTCGGTGAATATGAACACTGAAGCTTTCTTT; CDR3 protein: CASSYSVNMNTEAFF; D gene: NA; clone size: NA; J gene: TRBJ1-1; V gene: TRBV6-5
CDR3 DNA: TGTGCCACCAGCAGAGATCGACAGTGGGGGGAGACCCAGTACTTC; CDR3 protein: CATSRDRQWGETQYF; D gene: NA; clone size: few; J gene: TRBJ2-5; V gene: TRBV15
CDR3 DNA: TGTGCCTGGATGGACAGGAACACCGGGGAGCTGTTTTTT; CDR3 protein: CAWMDRNTGELFF; D gene: NA; clone size: many; J gene: TRBJ2-2; V gene: TRBV30
CDR3 DNA: TGTGCCAGCACTGGTGGGTACACTGAAGCTTTCTTT; CDR3 protein: CASTGGYTEAFF; D gene: NA; clone size: few; J gene: TRBJ1-1; V gene: TRBV6-1
CDR3 DNA: TGTGCCAGCAAGGGAACTTTCAACTCCTACGAGCAGTACTTC; CDR3 protein: CASKGTFNSYEQYF; D gene: NA; clone size: many; J gene: TRBJ2-7; V gene: TRBV2
CDR3 DNA: TGTGCCAGCCAAGGCAGGGAGGGGGAGACCCAGTACTTC; CDR3 protein: CASQGREGETQYF; D gene: TRBD2; clone size: many; J gene: TRBJ2-5; V gene: TRBV7-2
CDR3 DNA: TGTGCCAGCAGTTCACCGAGGGAGTCGAAAGAGACCCAGTACTTC; CDR3 protein: CASSSPRESKETQYF; D gene: NA; clone size: many; J gene: TRBJ2-5; V gene: TRBV27
CDR3 DNA: TGTGCCAGCAGCCAATTAGGAAGGGTGGGCAATCAGCCCCAGCATTTT; CDR3 protein: CASSQLGRVGNQPQHF; D gene: NA; clone size: few; J gene: TRBJ1-5; V gene: TRBV16
CDR3 DNA: TGTGCCAGCAGTTCGGGACAGAAGATGAACACTGAAGCTTTCTTT; CDR3 protein: CASSSGQKMNTEAFF; D gene: TRBD1; clone size: many; J gene: TRBJ1-1; V gene: TRBV27
CDR3 DNA: TGTGCCAGCAGTGGGCCTAATAAGAGAACAGCCGCTAACTATGGCTACACCTTC; CDR3 protein: CASSGPNKRTAANYGYTF; D gene: NA; clone size: many; J gene: TRBJ1-2; V gene: TRBV2
CDR3 DNA: TGCAGCGTTGAAGACCCGGGGAGCCCAACGCGCAATGAGCAGTTCTTC; CDR3 protein: CSVEDPGSPTRNEQFF; D gene: NA; clone size: NA; J gene: TRBJ2-1; V gene: TRBV29-1
CDR3 DNA: TGTGCCAGCTCACTCGGGCTAGCAGCCGATACGCAGTATTTT; CDR3 protein: CASSLGLAADTQYF; D gene: NA; clone size: NA; J gene: TRBJ2-3; V gene: TRBV18
CDR3 DNA: TGTGCCAGCAGTTTGACAGGGGCTGAAGCTTTCTTT; CDR3 protein: CASSLTGAEAFF; D gene: TRBD1; clone size: many; J gene: TRBJ1-1; V gene: TRBV12-3/TRBV12-4
CDR3 DNA: TGTGCCAGCAGTGATCAGGGACTAGCGGGAGAAGAGCAGTTCTTC; CDR3 protein: CASSDQGLAGEEQFF; D gene: TRBD2; clone size: NA; J gene: TRBJ2-1; V gene: TRBV6-2/TRBV6-3
CDR3 DNA: TGTGCCAGCAGCTTAGACAGGGGGTTGTACAATGAGCGGTTCTTC; CDR3 protein: CASSLDRGLYNERFF; D gene: TRBD1; clone size: NA; J gene: TRBJ2-1; V gene: TRBV7-3
CDR3 DNA: TGCGCCAGCAGCCAAGATAGCGGGACCCTCGGGACCTACGAGCAGTACTTC; CDR3 protein: CASSQDSGTLGTYEQYF; D gene: TRBD2; clone size: few; J gene: TRBJ2-7; V gene: TRBV4-1
CDR3 DNA: TGTGCCAGCACCCAGGGGGTAAACTACGAGCAGTACTTC; CDR3 protein: CASTQGVNYEQYF; D gene: TRBD1; clone size: many; J gene: TRBJ2-7; V gene: TRBV12-3/TRBV12-4
CDR3 DNA: TGTGCCAGCAGTGAAACCTCGACAGGGGTGGATACTGAAGCTTTCTTT; CDR3 protein: CASSETSTGVDTEAFF; D gene: TRBD1; clone size: few; J gene: TRBJ1-1; V gene: TRBV6-1
CDR3 DNA: TGTGCCAGCAGGTACGGGGACAGGGGGCAGCGAGAGACCCAGTACTTC; CDR3 protein: CASRYGDRGQRETQYF; D gene: TRBD1; clone size: NA; J gene: TRBJ2-5; V gene: TRBV28
CDR3 DNA: TGTGCCAGCTCACCAGGGCAGGGGTGGCAGCCCCAGCATTTT; CDR3 protein: CASSPGQGWQPQHF; D gene: NA; clone size: NA; J gene: TRBJ1-5; V gene: TRBV18
CDR3 DNA: TGTGCCAGCAGCTTGGTGGGGGGCGTCTATGGCTACACCTTC; CDR3 protein: CASSLVGGVYGYTF; D gene: NA; clone size: many; J gene: TRBJ1-2; V gene: TRBV11-2
CDR3 DNA: TGCGCCAGCAGCTCCGAGACACGCTCCTACGAGCAGTACTTC; CDR3 protein: CASSSETRSYEQYF; D gene: NA; clone size: NA; J gene: TRBJ2-7; V gene: TRBV5-1
CDR3 DNA: TGCAGCGTTGTTCTAGGCCCCGGGGAGACCCAGTACTTC; CDR3 protein: CSVVLGPGETQYF; D gene: NA; clone size: many; J gene: TRBJ2-5; V gene: TRBV29-1
CDR3 DNA: TGTGCCAGCTCACCCGCGGGACGGATCTCTGGAAACACCATATATTTT; CDR3 protein: CASSPAGRISGNTIYF; D gene: NA; clone size: NA; J gene: TRBJ1-3; V gene: TRBV18
CDR3 DNA: TGTGCCAGTACTAGAGGGTTGGACCTAGCCAAAAACATTCAGTACTTC; CDR3 protein: CASTRGLDLAKNIQYF; D gene: NA; clone size: many; J gene: TRBJ2-4; V gene: TRBV12-3/TRBV12-4
CDR3 DNA: TGTGCCAGCAGTGACTATAGGGAGAACACTGAAGCTTTCTTT; CDR3 protein: CASSDYRENTEAFF; D gene: NA; clone size: many; J gene: TRBJ1-1; V gene: TRBV5-5
CDR3 DNA: TGTGCCAGCAGGCGGGGACTAGCGTCGATATCCAATGAGCAGTTCTTC; CDR3 protein: CASRRGLASISNEQFF; D gene: TRBD2; clone size: few; J gene: TRBJ2-1; V gene: TRBV12-3/TRBV12-4
CDR3 DNA: TGCGCCAGCAGCTCTCGACAGGATGACTATGGCTACACCTTC; CDR3 protein: CASSSRQDDYGYTF; D gene: NA; clone size: few; J gene: TRBJ1-2; V gene: TRBV4-1
CDR3 DNA: TGTGCCAGCCGCGTGGGGGGCAGGAATGGCTACACCTTC; CDR3 protein: CASRVGGRNGYTF; D gene: NA; clone size: many; J gene: TRBJ1-2; V gene: TRBV7-2
CDR3 DNA: TGTGCCACCAGCTGGGGGGCAGGTCAGCCCCAGCATTTT; CDR3 protein: CATSWGAGQPQHF; D gene: NA; clone size: NA; J gene: TRBJ1-5; V gene: TRBV24-1
CDR3 DNA: TGTGCCAGCAGTGAAAGTCGACTAGCAAATGAGCAGTTCTTC; CDR3 protein: CASSESRLANEQFF; D gene: TRBD2; clone size: NA; J gene: TRBJ2-1; V gene: TRBV2
CDR3 DNA: TGTGCCAGCAGTCCGCAGACAGGGACAGAACCTAGCAATCAGCCCCAGCATTTT; CDR3 protein: CASSPQTGTEPSNQPQHF; D gene: TRBD1; clone size: few; J gene: TRBJ1-5; V gene: TRBV12-3/TRBV12-4
CDR3 DNA: TGTGCCAGCAGCCCCCCATCTAGACCGGGGGAAAAACTGTTTTTT; CDR3 protein: CASSPPSRPGEKLFF; D gene: NA; clone size: NA; J gene: TRBJ1-4; V gene: TRBV7-2
CDR3 DNA: TGTGCCAGCAAAACGGGGAGCAATCAGCCCCAGCATTTT; CDR3 protein: CASKTGSNQPQHF; D gene: NA; clone size: few; J gene: TRBJ1-5; V gene: TRBV6-1
CDR3 DNA: TGTGCCAGCAGCGGGGCTAGCGGGAGTTACAATGAGCAGTTCTTC; CDR3 protein: CASSGASGSYNEQFF; D gene: TRBD2; clone size: NA; J gene: TRBJ2-1; V gene: TRBV9
CDR3 DNA: TGCAGTGCCCCAAGTTCCTCGGGGTACGAGCAGTACTTC; CDR3 protein: CSAPSSSGYEQYF; D gene: NA; clone size: few; J gene: TRBJ2-7; V gene: TRBV20-1
CDR3 DNA: TGTGCCAGCAGATATGGCCCAGCAGGGGGTCTCTACGAGCAGTACTTC; CDR3 protein: CASRYGPAGGLYEQYF; D gene: TRBD1; clone size: many; J gene: TRBJ2-7; V gene: TRBV5-5
CDR3 DNA: TGTGCCAGCAGTTTAGTCCGGGCTGGGGCCAACGTCCTGACTTTC; CDR3 protein: CASSLVRAGANVLTF; D gene: NA; clone size: many; J gene: TRBJ2-6; V gene: TRBV28
CDR3 DNA: TGTGCCAGCAGCCCCTTAAGCCGTACCTACGAGCAGTACTTC; CDR3 protein: CASSPLSRTYEQYF; D gene: NA; clone size: NA; J gene: TRBJ2-7; V gene: TRBV14